Each of the 28 T cell receptor beta chains below was sequenced from the same sample in a study of blood T cell repertoires in COVID-19 (dated by TCRdb to the early 2020s). Library preparation employed the immunoSEQ multiplex PCR assay. The source is immuneACCESS, and TCRdb retained only in-frame sequences with V and J called. Part of the clones is not carried over; for the studies checked, unresolved V genes explain less than half of this, and the remainder is unexplained. The sample table contains more than 350,000 clones; only one count was recorded for approximately 87% of them. Approximately 9.3% of the sample goes to the ten largest clones. The specimen was PBMCs or T cells enriched from blood (not recorded which). The source is a woman aged 50 to 65 who had recovered from COVID-19.

This chain uses TRBV7-8 with TRBJ1-3; D is unresolved. The V end was cut by 5 bases, the J end by 2 bases, with 13 bases between. Germline V lookup: CDR1 SGHVS, CDR2 FQNEAQ. The CDR3 is 15 amino acids. The DNA of the CDR3 is TGTGCCAGCAGCAGGTACAGAACAGCTGGAAACACCATATATTTT. Protein product: CASSRYRTAGNTIYF.

This clone appeared once. The chain couples TRBV7-6 to TRBJ2-1; 7 positions agree with TRBD2. Germline loops: CDR1 SGHVS, CDR2 FNYEAQ. V dropped 8 bases and J dropped 6; count of bases not matched to a gene: 13. CDR3 length: 15 amino acids. For the CDR3, the DNA is TGTGCCAGCGTTCCTGGGGCTAGCGGTTTCAATGAGCAGTTCTTC. This codes for CASVPGASGFNEQFF.

The chain is built from TRBV6-2 or TRBV6-3 and TRBJ2-2, with TRBD1 as a possible D gene (6 bases). Trimming removed 2 bases at V and 1 base at J, with 14 bases between. Germline V gene lookup returns CDR1 MNHEY and CDR2 SVGEGT. CDR3 length equals 17 residues. CDR3 sequence: CASSYHRTALNTGELFF. In DNA form, the CDR3 reads TGTGCCAGCAGTTACCACCGGACAGCGTTGAACACCGGGGAGCTGTTTTTT.

This clone appeared once. The chain carries TRBV11-3 and TRBJ2-2; a possible D gene is TRBD1 (5 bases). Germline CDR1 and CDR2: SGHNT and YENEEA. This CDR3 is 13 amino acids long. V lost 2 bases to trimming and J lost 6 bases, with 7 bases between them. The CDR3 bases are TGTGCCAGCAGCTTACAGGGCTCCGGGGAGCTGTTTTTT. Translating gives CASSLQGSGELFF.

This clone was recorded only once. This chain uses TRBV3-1 (or the pseudogene TRBV3-2) with TRBJ2-7, with no clear D. This CDR3 is 12 amino acids long. The V and J ends lost 3 bases and 3 bases respectively, with 6 bases between them. CDR1 is LGHDT and CDR2 is YNNKEL in the germline V gene (reference sequence). CDR3 protein: CASSQYGYEQYF. DNA of the CDR3: TGTGCCAGCAGCCAGTACGGCTACGAGCAGTACTTC.

The chain employs TRBV18 and TRBJ1-3; D not resolved. V was pared by 2 bases and J by 4 bases, with 6 bases between. The germline CDR1 and CDR2 sequences are KGHSH and LQKENI. CDR3 length: 13 amino acids. This chain's CDR3 is CASSPKQGNTIYF. The CDR3 DNA sequence: TGTGCCAGCTCACCAAAACAGGGAAACACCATATATTTT. Supplemented by reference TRBV18 and TRBJ1-3, the full variable domain reads NAGVMQNPRHLVRRRGQEARLRCSPMKGHSHVYWYRQLPEEGLKFMVYLQKENIIDESGMPKERFSAEFPKEGPSILRIQQVVRGDSAAYFCASSPKQGNTIYFGEGSWLTVV.

V gene TRBV28 combines with J gene TRBJ2-1, with a possible D match to TRBD1 (5 bases). CDR1 MDHEN and CDR2 SYDVKM come from the germline V gene. The CDR3 runs to 15 residues. V was trimmed by 6 bases and J by 3 bases, leaving 15 bases between them. CDR3 coding DNA: TGTGCCAGCAGCTCCCCGATCAGGGTCTACAATGAGCAGTTCTTC. The encoded protein is CASSSPIRVYNEQFF.

The genes are TRBV30 and TRBJ1-3; weak D call: TRBD1 (5 bases). Germline V gene sequence: CDR1 GTSNPN, CDR2 SVGIG (reference sequence). V was trimmed by 2 bases and J by 0 bases, leaving 14 bases between them. The CDR3 has 16 amino acids. This CDR3 reads CAWSSWGVDSGNTIYF. The CDR3 nucleotides read TGTGCCTGGAGTTCATGGGGGGTCGACTCTGGAAACACCATATATTTT.

A few counts support this clone. This chain connects TRBV6-4 to TRBJ1-6; D gene uncertain. V gave up 4 bases and J gave up 7 bases, with 11 bases separating them. The CDR3 length is 14 residues. Germline lookup yields CDR1 MRHNA and CDR2 SNTAGT. CDR3 amino acids: CASSGSPGNSPLHF. CDR3 nucleotide sequence: TGTGCCAGCAGTGGATCGCCGGGAAATTCACCCCTCCACTTT.

The gene calls are TRBV6-2 or TRBV6-3 and TRBJ2-2; no reliable D call. Between the trimmed V and J ends, which lost 4 bases and 1 base, there was a span of 16 bases. Germline CDR1 MNHEY, CDR2 SVGEGT. The CDR3 has 17 residues. DNA of the CDR3: TGTGCCAGCAGTTTAGCCGGCCTCCGTAAGAACACCGGGGAGCTGTTTTTT. It specifies CASSLAGLRKNTGELFF.

The V gene is TRBV30, the J gene TRBJ2-7; TRBD1 matches 7 bases. This CDR3 is 19 amino acids long. The V gene end was trimmed by 3 bases and the J gene end by 2 bases; junction bases not matched to a gene: 22. CDR1 is GTSNPN and CDR2 is SVGIG in the germline V gene (reference sequence). The CDR3 loop is CAWSSGQYLRGFIPYEQYF. The CDR3 nucleotides are TGTGCCTGGAGCTCGGGACAGTACCTACGAGGGTTTATACCCTACGAGCAGTACTTC.

The rearrangement joins TRBV7-2 to TRBJ2-3, with TRBD2 identical over 9 bases. In germline, CDR1 is SGHTA, CDR2 FQGNSA. The CDR3 runs 17 residues. V trimming: 5 bases; J trimming: 0 bases; junction bases outside the gene matches: 9. The CDR3 nucleotides read TGTGCCAGCAGCCCAAGACGAGCGGGGGGTAGCACAGATACGCAGTATTTT. It codes for CASSPRRAGGSTDTQYF.

The V and J genes are TRBV6-1 and TRBJ2-7, with unresolved D. The CDR3 length is 14 residues. Germline V CDR1 and CDR2: MNHNS, SASEGT. V lost 3 bases and J 1 base, leaving 10 bases between the germline ends. Here the CDR3 reads CASSDQVGSYEQYF. The CDR3 nucleotides are TGTGCCAGCAGTGACCAGGTCGGATCCTACGAGCAGTACTTC.

J is TRBJ1-1 and V is TRBV6-2 or TRBV6-3, with a tentative D call TRBD1 (5 bases). Trimming shortened V by 2 bases and J by 1 base, and 8 bases separated the two germline ends. This CDR3 comprises 14 residues. CDR1 is MNHEY, CDR2 SVGEGT, per germline. CDR3 in DNA: TGTGCCAGCAGTTACATGGACAAGAACACTGAAGCTTTCTTT. It codes for CASSYMDKNTEAFF.

This sequence joins TRBV5-5 and TRBJ1-1, with D perhaps TRBD1 (5 bases). Trimming removed 0 bases at V and 4 bases at J, with 13 bases between. Germline V lookup: CDR1 SGHKS, CDR2 YYEKEE (reference sequence). The CDR3 consists of 15 residues. The CDR3 reads CASSLALGGGTEAFF. CDR3 coding DNA: TGTGCCAGCAGCTTGGCCCTGGGGGGAGGCACTGAAGCTTTCTTT.

The chain couples TRBV9 to TRBJ1-1; D unclear. V dropped 4 bases and J dropped 5 bases, with 27 bases sitting between them. CDR3 length: 18 amino acids. The V gene's germline CDR1 is SGDLS and CDR2 YYNGEE. CDR3 sequence: CASSNPGVVLGASTEAFF. The DNA for the CDR3 is TGTGCCAGCAGCAACCCAGGCGTGGTCCTCGGCGCGAGTACTGAAGCTTTCTTT.

The chain combines TRBV6-5 with TRBJ1-2; 7 bases agree with TRBD1. Germline V CDR1 and CDR2: MNHEY, SVGAGI. The CDR3 contains 16 residues. The trim removed 2 bases at V and 3 bases at J, leaving 9 bases unmatched. The DNA of the CDR3 is TGTGCCAGCAGTTACGCGACAGGGCGAGAATACTATGGCTACACCTTC. Protein sequence: CASSYATGREYYGYTF.

The J gene is TRBJ1-1, the V gene TRBV27, with D perhaps TRBD1 (5 bases). The germline V gene has CDR1 MNHEY and CDR2 SMNVEV (reference sequence). Trimming shortened V by 2 bases and J by 1 base, and 17 bases separated the two germline ends. This CDR3 region has 17 residues. The CDR3 nucleotides read TGTGCCAGCAGTTTAGGTTCGAGGGGAGGGCGGAACACTGAAGCTTTCTTT. Its translation is CASSLGSRGGRNTEAFF.

The V call is TRBV5-1, the J call TRBJ2-1; 9 bases map to TRBD1. The CDR3 contains 17 residues. Germline V gene sequence: CDR1 SGHRS, CDR2 YFSETQ. The J segment lost 6 bases and the V segment lost 3 bases, leaving 13 bases of the junction unmatched. CDR3 in amino acids: CASSSTAGTGYGNEQFF. CDR3 nucleotides: TGCGCCAGCAGCTCTACCGCCGGGACAGGGTATGGCAATGAGCAGTTCTTC.

J is TRBJ2-7 and V is TRBV6-5, with 9 bases matching TRBD1. Per the germline V gene, CDR1 is MNHEY and CDR2 is SVGAGI. The junction had 8 bases not matched to a gene; V was cut back by 5 bases and J by 6 bases. CDR3 length equals 14 residues. CDR3 nucleotides: TGTGCCAGCAGTATCCGGACAGGGGTAATCGAGCAGTACTTC. Amino acids: CASSIRTGVIEQYF.

This clone was observed a handful of times. V is TRBV6-1 and J is TRBJ1-5; a possible D gene is TRBD1 (6 bases). This CDR3 has 16 amino acids. V gave up 0 bases and J gave up 6 bases, with 15 bases separating them. Per germline, CDR1 MNHNS and CDR2 SASEGT. The CDR3 coding sequence is TGTGCCAGCAGTGAAGCGATAGTGACAGGCGGTCAGCCCCAGCATTTT. It yields the protein CASSEAIVTGGQPQHF.

This chain uses TRBV5-1 with TRBJ2-1; TRBD1 is a possible D gene (5 bases). Trimming left V 0 bases short and J 7 bases short, with 11 bases between. Germline values: CDR1 SGHRS, CDR2 YFSETQ. The CDR3 sequence is 14 residues long. The CDR3 region has the DNA TGCGCCAGCAGCTTGGGACAGAATCTAAATGAGCAGTTCTTC. This sequence encodes CASSLGQNLNEQFF.

The genes are TRBV4-3 and TRBJ2-3, with D possibly TRBD1 on 6 matching bases. The V and J ends lost 3 bases and 4 bases respectively, with 8 bases between them. Germline V gene data show CDR1 as LGHNA and CDR2 as YSLEER. This CDR3 comprises 13 residues. This CDR3 is CASSQTGPDTQYF. DNA of the CDR3: TGCGCCAGCAGCCAGACAGGCCCAGATACGCAGTATTTT.

This clone was detected only a few times. The V call is TRBV5-1, the J call TRBJ1-1; TRBD1 is a possible D gene (6 bases). Trimming took 4 bases from V and 0 from J, leaving 13 bases between them. The CDR3 is 15 amino acids. CDR1 is SGHRS, CDR2 YFSETQ, per germline. CDR3 region: CASSEGQRMNTEAFF. CDR3 in DNA: TGCGCCAGCAGCGAAGGACAGAGAATGAACACTGAAGCTTTCTTT.

The J gene is TRBJ1-4, the V gene TRBV7-9; 7 bases map to TRBD1. The CDR3 loop spans 15 amino acids. With 3 bases clipped from V and 7 bases from J, the junction kept 8 bases outside the gene matches. Germline V gene sequence: CDR1 SEHNR, CDR2 FQNEAQ (reference sequence). The CDR3 bases are TGTGCCAGCAGCTTCTCCGGGACAGTGGGTGAAAAACTGTTTTTT. Protein sequence: CASSFSGTVGEKLFF.

The J gene is TRBJ2-5, the V gene TRBV24-1, with 8 positions matching TRBD1. Trimming removed 7 bases from V and 5 bases from J; junction bases left unmatched: 11. CDR3 length: 15 amino acids. The germline gives CDR1 KGHDR, CDR2 SFDVKD. CDR3 sequence: CATSTLTGALETQYF. CDR3 nucleotides: TGTGCCACCAGCACGCTGACAGGGGCATTGGAGACCCAGTACTTC.

The rearrangement joins TRBV19 to TRBJ1-1; possibly TRBD1 for D (6 bases). This CDR3 is 15 amino acids long. Germline V gene data show CDR1 as LNHDA and CDR2 as SQIVND (reference sequence). Trimming stripped 6 bases from V and 11 bases from J, with 25 bases between. CDR3 sequence: CASRDSGVLGVKAFF. In DNA form, the CDR3 reads TGTGCCAGTAGGGATTCAGGGGTCCTGGGTGTTAAGGCTTTCTTT. Together with reference TRBV19 and TRBJ1-1, the CDR3 gives the full variable domain: DGGITQSPKYLFRKEGQNVTLSCEQNLNHDAMYWYRQDPGQGLRLIYYSQIVNDFQKGDIAEGYSVSREKKESFPLTVTSAQKNPTAFYLCASRDSGVLGVKAFFGQGTRLTVV.

V is TRBV2 and J is TRBJ2-7; the D gene is possibly TRBD1 (6 bases). The CDR3 totals 13 residues. V shed 4 bases and J shed 2 bases, with 9 bases lying between them. The germline CDR1 and CDR2 sequences are SNHLY and FYNNEI. In nucleotides, the CDR3 is TGTGCCAGCAGTGCAGGGGCCCCCTACGAGCAGTACTTC. As protein: CASSAGAPYEQYF.